This is a list of T cell receptor beta chains from one sample in a study of T-cell reconstitution after alpha-beta-depleted transplantation in children. TCRdb fed the PCR reads into MiXCR, producing one record per CDR3 protein. The sample has 600,000 to 700,000 distinct CDR3 sequences, approximately 15% seen once. Sequencing used PBMCs from the stem cell graft donor, obtained from the stem cell graft. The source of these receptors is a human donor who donated a stem cell graft to a child with acute myeloid leukemia. Both conserved end residues are part of each CDR3. A D gene is named only where the DNA matches it firmly. Clone size appears in some rows only: once, few, many, or a class for an expanded clone.

>many|TRBV6-5|TRBJ1-1|.
TGTGCCAGCAGTTACTCCAGGACGTCCGGCACTGAAGCTTTCTTT
CASSYSRTSGTEAFF
>many|TRBV10-3|TRBJ1-1|TRBD1
TGTGCCACGTCGGGACAGATGAACACTGAAGCTTTCTTT
CATSGQMNTEAFF
>few|TRBV4-3|TRBJ1-3|.
TGCGCCAGCAGCCTAAGTGCTAGGGGAGCTAGCTCTGGAAACACCATATATTTT
CASSLSARGASSGNTIYF
>few|TRBV29-1|TRBJ1-3|.
TGCAGCGTTGGGTCGTCGGGGGCTGGAAACACCATATATTTT
CSVGSSGAGNTIYF
>.|TRBV7-9|TRBJ2-3|.
TGTGCCAGCAGCTACGGTTTCACAGATACGCAGTATTTT
CASSYGFTDTQYF
>many|TRBV20-1|TRBJ1-5|.
TGCAGTGCTAGAGATCCAGACAGCTTAGTTCAGCCCCAGCATTTT
CSARDPDSLVQPQHF
>.|TRBV12-3/TRBV12-4|TRBJ2-7|.
TGTGCCAGCTCGTTTTCAGCTTCCTACGAGCAGTACTTC
CASSFSASYEQYF
>.|TRBV10-2|TRBJ1-4|TRBD1
TGCGCCAGCAGTGCTTCAGGGGGCTCTAGTGAAAAACTGTTTTTT
CASSASGGSSEKLFF
>few|TRBV11-3|TRBJ2-4|.
TGTGCCAGCAGCTTAGGACTCGGGACGTCTCCTTTTCAGTACTTC
CASSLGLGTSPFQYF
>few|TRBV18|TRBJ2-1|TRBD1
TGTGCCAGCTCACCACGGGATGGGACAGGTTACAATGAGCAGTTCTTC
CASSPRDGTGYNEQFF
>many|TRBV20-1|TRBJ1-2|TRBD1
TGCAGTGCTGACTCGACAGGGCTAGGTGGCTACACCTTC
CSADSTGLGGYTF
>.|TRBV12-3/TRBV12-4|TRBJ2-1|TRBD2
TGTGCCAGCAGTTTTGGGTCCCTAGCGGACTCCTACAATGAGCAGTTCTTC
CASSFGSLADSYNEQFF